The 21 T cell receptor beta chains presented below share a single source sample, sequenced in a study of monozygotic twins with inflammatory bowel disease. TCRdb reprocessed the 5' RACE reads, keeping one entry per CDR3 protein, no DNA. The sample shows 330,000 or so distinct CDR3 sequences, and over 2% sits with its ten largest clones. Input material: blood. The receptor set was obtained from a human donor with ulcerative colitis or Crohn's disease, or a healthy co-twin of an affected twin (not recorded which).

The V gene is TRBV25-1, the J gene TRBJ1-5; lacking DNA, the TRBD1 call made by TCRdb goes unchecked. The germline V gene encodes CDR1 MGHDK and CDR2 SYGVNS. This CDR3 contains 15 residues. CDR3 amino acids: CASRSNRGGNQPQHF. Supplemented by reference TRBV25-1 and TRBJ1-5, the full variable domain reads EADIYQTPRYLVIGTGKKITLECSQTMGHDKMYWYQQDPGMELHLIHYSYGVNSTEKGDLSSESTVSRIRTEHFPLTLESARPSHTSQYLCASRSNRGGNQPQHFGDGTRLSIL.

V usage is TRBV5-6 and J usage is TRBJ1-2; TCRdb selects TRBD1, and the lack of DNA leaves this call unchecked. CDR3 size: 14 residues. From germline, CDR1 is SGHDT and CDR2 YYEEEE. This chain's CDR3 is CASSSAGQNYGYTF.

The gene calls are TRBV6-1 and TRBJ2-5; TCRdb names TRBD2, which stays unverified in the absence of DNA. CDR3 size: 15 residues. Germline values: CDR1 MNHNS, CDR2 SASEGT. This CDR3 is CASSPGLAGKETQYF.

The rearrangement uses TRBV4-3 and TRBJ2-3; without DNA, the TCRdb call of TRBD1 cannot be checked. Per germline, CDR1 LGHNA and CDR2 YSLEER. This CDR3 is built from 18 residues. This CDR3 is CASSQDSSRGPRTDTQYF.

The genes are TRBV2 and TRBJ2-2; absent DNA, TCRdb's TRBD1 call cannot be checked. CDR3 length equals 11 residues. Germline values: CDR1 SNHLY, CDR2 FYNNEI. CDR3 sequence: CASRQGRTLFF.

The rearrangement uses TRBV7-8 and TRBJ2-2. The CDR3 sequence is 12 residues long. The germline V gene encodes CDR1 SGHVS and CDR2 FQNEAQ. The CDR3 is CASSSYIGELFF.

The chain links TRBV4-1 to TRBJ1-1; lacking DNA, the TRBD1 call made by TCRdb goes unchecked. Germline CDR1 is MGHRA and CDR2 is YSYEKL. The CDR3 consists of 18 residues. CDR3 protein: CASSQPDNRDRGRGEAFF.

CDR3: CASSSTSQNTEAFF. The chain recombines TRBV6-6 with TRBJ1-1. Germline V gives CDR1 MNHNY, CDR2 SVGAGI (reference sequence). The CDR3 consists of 14 residues.

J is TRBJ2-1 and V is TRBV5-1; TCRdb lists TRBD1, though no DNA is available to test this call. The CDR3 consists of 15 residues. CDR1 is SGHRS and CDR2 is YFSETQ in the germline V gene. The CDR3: CASSLARGGNHEQFF.

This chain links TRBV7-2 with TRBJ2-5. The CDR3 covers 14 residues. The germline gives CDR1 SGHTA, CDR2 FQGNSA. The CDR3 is CASSLHARGETQYF.

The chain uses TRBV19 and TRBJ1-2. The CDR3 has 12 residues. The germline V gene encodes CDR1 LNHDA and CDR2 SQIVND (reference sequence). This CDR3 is CASSIGLDGYTF.

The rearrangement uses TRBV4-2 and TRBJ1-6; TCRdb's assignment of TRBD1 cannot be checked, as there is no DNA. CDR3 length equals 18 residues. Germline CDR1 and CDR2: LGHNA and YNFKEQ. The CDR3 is CASSQAQGEDSYNSPLHF.

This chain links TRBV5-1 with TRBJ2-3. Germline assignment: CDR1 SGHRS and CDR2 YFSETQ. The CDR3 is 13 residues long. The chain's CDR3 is CASSNPSTDTQYF.

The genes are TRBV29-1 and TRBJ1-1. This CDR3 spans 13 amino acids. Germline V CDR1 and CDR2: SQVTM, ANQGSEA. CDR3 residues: CSVRQGSNTEAFF.

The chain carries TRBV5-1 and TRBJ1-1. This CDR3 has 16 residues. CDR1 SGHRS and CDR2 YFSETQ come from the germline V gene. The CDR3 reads CASSLRDLRSGTEAFF.

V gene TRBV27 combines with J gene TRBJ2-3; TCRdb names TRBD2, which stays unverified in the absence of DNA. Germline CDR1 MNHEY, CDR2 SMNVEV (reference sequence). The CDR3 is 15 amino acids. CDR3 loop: CASSRSGGSTDTQYF.

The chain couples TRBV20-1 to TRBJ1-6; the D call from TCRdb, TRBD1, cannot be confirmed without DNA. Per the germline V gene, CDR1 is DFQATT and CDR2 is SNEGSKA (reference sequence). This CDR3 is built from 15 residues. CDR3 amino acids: CSASDRLGDNSPLHF.

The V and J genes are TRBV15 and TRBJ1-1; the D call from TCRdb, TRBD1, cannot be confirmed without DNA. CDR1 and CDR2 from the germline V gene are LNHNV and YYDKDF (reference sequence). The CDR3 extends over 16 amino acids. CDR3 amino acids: CATSRDFQGGGTEAFF.

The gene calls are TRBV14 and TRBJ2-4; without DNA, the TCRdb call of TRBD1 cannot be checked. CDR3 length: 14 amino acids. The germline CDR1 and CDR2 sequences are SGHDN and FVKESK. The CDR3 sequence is CASSPRGAKNIQYF.

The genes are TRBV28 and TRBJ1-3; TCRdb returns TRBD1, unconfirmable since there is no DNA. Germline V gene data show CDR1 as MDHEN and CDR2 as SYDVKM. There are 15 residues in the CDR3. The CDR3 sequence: CASSFTGGRGNTIYF.

The CDR3 reads CAISESGRHGGETQYF. J is TRBJ2-5 and V is TRBV10-3. CDR1 and CDR2 from the germline V gene are ENHRY and SYGVKD. This CDR3 region has 16 residues.